This paragraph reports one TCR beta chain. Per the study methods: Cell counts per sample came from amplifying reference gene primers. The protocol was immunoSEQ multiplex PCR, while the TCRdb copy is restricted to in-frame clones and leaves out a portion. That table furnishes V, J and clone size, whereas the DNA furnished D and trimming. The sample gives 140,000 to 150,000 clones, over 70% of which show up once; approximately 10% is in the top ten. This sample was included in a study of blood T cell repertoires in COVID-19. Whole-study context: Donors in the United States, Italy and Spain gave samples during acute or convalescent COVID-19. From T cells, B-cell-depleted T cells, or PBMCs came the material, which was cDNA or gDNA.

The CDR3 covers 13 residues. The germline CDR1 and CDR2 sequences are SGHNT and YYREEE (reference sequence). Trimming took off 3 bases at V and 11 bases at J, with 12 bases between the two ends. The chain carries TRBV5-4 and TRBJ1-6; no definite D call. What was sequenced was peripheral blood. The TCR sequence derives from a man in his 60s with active or convalescent COVID-19. Here the CDR3 reads CASSWTTGTPLHF. In nucleotides, the CDR3 is TGTGCCAGCAGCTGGACTACCGGGACACCCCTCCACTTT.